A single sample gave rise to the 30 T cell receptor beta chains below, sequenced in a study of human T cells and chemical hapten exposure (dated by TCRdb to 2020 to 2022). During library preparation, unique molecular identifiers were attached to individual cDNA molecules so that TCRs could be counted quantitatively and reproducibly. The raw public reads went through TCRdb reprocessing: fastp at Q25, MiXCR clone calling, in-frame beta chains kept. Every entry covers one CDR3 protein and lists the most common genes and DNA from its rows. The sample table contains 95,000 to 150,000 distinct CDR3 sequences; only one count was recorded for 8.5% to 9% of them. The ten largest make up approximately 1.5% of the sample. Unfractionated whole blood was collected in Tempus Blood RNA tubes, and total RNA was extracted from that blood. The source material was whole blood. Receptors were obtained from a human donor in good health. Some clones in this sample may be carry-over from other donors' samples. Donor details come from another sample of the same person, matched by shared clones.

The genes are TRBV29-1 and TRBJ1-1; D gene uncertain. Trimming took off 3 bases at V and 1 base at J, with 6 bases between the two ends. The CDR3 contains 12 residues. From germline, CDR1 is SQVTM and CDR2 ANQGSEA. CDR3 DNA: TGCAGCGTTGACATGCCGAACACTGAAGCTTTCTTT. Amino acid sequence: CSVDMPNTEAFF.

To note about this clonotype: A much larger clone sits a single nucleotide away, making a read error possible. CDR3 DNA sequence: TGCACCAGCAGCTTGGAAGGTGATGGCTACACCTTC. Residues: CTSSLEGDGYTF. The chain carries TRBV5-1 and TRBJ1-2; D is undetermined. The CDR3 covers 12 residues. Looked up from germline, CDR1 is SGHRS and CDR2 is YFSETQ.

This clonotype was recorded many times. The V and J genes are TRBV29-1 and TRBJ2-1, with 8 bases matching TRBD2. There are 12 residues in the CDR3. V trimming: 5 bases; J trimming: 4 bases; junction bases outside the gene matches: 1. CDR1 is SQVTM, CDR2 ANQGSEA, per germline. In DNA, the CDR3 is TGCAGCGTTAGCGGGAGTTACAATGAGCAGTTCTTC. Amino acid sequence: CSVSGSYNEQFF.

This clonotype turned up a few times. The genes are TRBV19 and TRBJ1-6; possibly TRBD1 for D (6 bases). Per the germline V gene, CDR1 is LNHDA and CDR2 is SQIVND (reference sequence). Trimming stripped 6 bases from V and 6 bases from J, with 12 bases between. This CDR3 has 14 amino acids. The chain's CDR3 is CASSWGQSNSPLHF. CDR3 DNA sequence: TGTGCCAGTAGCTGGGGGCAGAGTAATTCACCCCTCCACTTT. The full variable domain, its missing parts supplied by reference TRBV19 and TRBJ1-6, is DGGITQSPKYLFRKEGQNVTLSCEQNLNHDAMYWYRQDPGQGLRLIYYSQIVNDFQKGDIAEGYSVSREKKESFPLTVTSAQKNPTAFYLCASSWGQSNSPLHFGNGTRLTVT.

In its sample, this clonotype was seen many times. CDR3 amino acids: CASSLAYRASNQPQHF. In DNA, the CDR3 is TGTGCCAGCAGCTTGGCTTACAGGGCTAGCAATCAGCCCCAGCATTTT. This sequence joins TRBV5-5 and TRBJ1-5; possibly TRBD1 for D (6 bases). Germline V lookup: CDR1 SGHKS, CDR2 YYEKEE (reference sequence). CDR3 size: 16 residues. The V end lost 0 bases, the J end lost 0 bases, and 10 bases lay between the germline ends.

This clonotype was found many times. This rearrangement joins TRBV7-6 to TRBJ1-5; D unresolved. Germline V gene lookup returns CDR1 SGHVS and CDR2 FNYEAQ. This CDR3 is built from 14 residues. V shed 1 base and J shed 5 bases, with 9 bases lying between them. CDR3 nucleotides: TGTGCCAGCAGCTTAGAAGGTTTGCATCAGCCCCAGCATTTT. This encodes CASSLEGLHQPQHF.

This clonotype has a count of ten or more. The chain is built from TRBV20-1 and TRBJ1-1, with 8 bases fitting TRBD1. The ends lost 5 bases at V and 5 bases at J; junction bases unmatched: 13. Germline CDR1 DFQATT, CDR2 SNEGSKA (reference sequence). CDR3 size: 15 residues. In nucleotides, the CDR3 is TGCAGTGCTGGGACCCTAGGACAGGGAGGAACTGAAGCTTTCTTT. The encoded protein is CSAGTLGQGGTEAFF.

This clonotype was seen repeatedly, ten times or more. This chain joins TRBV7-2 and TRBJ1-4, with TRBD1 matching over 8 bases. This CDR3 is 14 amino acids long. The V gene end was trimmed by 2 bases and the J gene end by 7 bases; junction bases not matched to a gene: 3. From germline, CDR1 is SGHTA and CDR2 FQGNSA. This CDR3 reads CASSLSGGGEKLFF. CDR3 nucleotides: TGTGCCAGCAGCTTATCAGGGGGCGGTGAAAAACTGTTTTTT.

This clonotype showed up many times. J is TRBJ1-4 and V is TRBV7-9; D ambiguous. There are 11 residues in the CDR3. V lost 4 bases and J lost 7, with 4 bases in between. Germline V gene sequence: CDR1 SEHNR, CDR2 FQNEAQ (reference sequence). CDR3 sequence: CASSSAEKLFF. In DNA, the CDR3 is TGTGCCAGCAGCTCGGCTGAAAAACTGTTTTTT.

This clonotype has only a few counts. The V call is TRBV20-1, the J call TRBJ1-1, with D perhaps matching TRBD1 (5 bases). V was clipped by 2 bases and J by 3 bases, with 7 bases between them. The CDR3 has 12 amino acids. Germline CDR1 DFQATT, CDR2 SNEGSKA (reference sequence). CDR3 sequence (DNA): TGCAGTGCTAGAAACAGGTACACTGAAGCTTTCTTT. Protein: CSARNRYTEAFF.

The genes are TRBV5-1 and TRBJ1-5; no definite D call. CDR1 SGHRS and CDR2 YFSETQ come from the germline V gene. The CDR3 contains 14 residues. The V end lost 7 bases, the J end lost 1 base, and 12 bases lay between the germline ends. CDR3 sequence reads: CASYDGRSNQPQHF. CDR3 in DNA: TGCGCCAGCTACGACGGAAGAAGCAATCAGCCCCAGCATTTT.

This clonotype was counted between two and nine times. The rearrangement joins TRBV10-2 to TRBJ2-2; D is undetermined. This CDR3 is 15 amino acids long. The germline gives CDR1 WSHSY, CDR2 SAAADI. Trimming shortened V by 5 bases and J by 3 bases, and 13 bases separated the two germline ends. CDR3 loop: CASSRRWTDTGELFF. Here the CDR3 DNA reads TGCGCCAGCAGTCGGAGATGGACGGACACCGGGGAGCTGTTTTTT.

This sequence joins TRBV29-1 and TRBJ2-1, with 8 positions matching TRBD2. Looked up from germline, CDR1 is SQVTM and CDR2 is ANQGSEA. The CDR3 is 16 amino acids. The V segment lost 7 bases and the J segment 7 bases; nucleotides outside the gene matches: 18. The CDR3 sequence: CSARGGIWAGVNEQFF. CDR3 sequence (DNA): TGCAGCGCCCGCGGGGGGATATGGGCGGGGGTGAATGAGCAGTTCTTC.

This clonotype has a count of ten or more. This chain links TRBV6-5 with TRBJ2-3, with 11 bases matching TRBD1. The germline gives CDR1 MNHEY, CDR2 SVGAGI. V gave up 3 bases and J gave up 5 bases; unmatched junction bases: 7. This CDR3 is built from 16 residues. The CDR3 sequence is CASSYSGTGGGDTQYF. The CDR3 nucleotides read TGTGCCAGCAGTTATTCCGGGACAGGGGGAGGAGATACGCAGTATTTT.

This clonotype was observed at least ten times. V and J are TRBV21-1 and TRBJ1-1. TRBV21-1 is termed a pseudogene. CDR3 length: 13 residues. The CDR3 DNA follows: TGTGCCAGCAGGTGGACCGTGAACACTGAAGCTTTCTTT. This translates into CASRWTVNTEAFF.

The genes are TRBV6-1 and TRBJ2-1, with D possibly matching TRBD2 (5 bases). This CDR3 is 13 amino acids long. The germline CDR1 and CDR2 sequences are MNHNS and SASEGT. V gave up 7 bases and J gave up 7 bases, with 14 bases separating them. The CDR3 reads CASTPVRGNEQFF. The CDR3 DNA follows: TGTGCCAGCACCCCCGTCCGGGGAAATGAGCAGTTCTTC.

This clonotype was recorded at least ten times. The V and J genes are TRBV6-5 and TRBJ1-3; D call uncertain. V was cut by 2 bases and J by 0 bases, with 11 bases left in between. The CDR3 runs 16 residues. Germline CDR1 is MNHEY and CDR2 is SVGAGI. The CDR3 coding sequence is TGTGCCAGCAGTTACGATACCTCCTTCTCTGGAAACACCATATATTTT. Its translation is CASSYDTSFSGNTIYF.

This clonotype was detected ten times or more. The CDR3 sequence: CASRTGGSGYGYTF. The CDR3 DNA sequence: TGTGCCAGCAGGACAGGGGGCAGCGGCTATGGCTACACCTTC. The chain employs TRBV27 and TRBJ1-2; 10 bases line up with TRBD1. Germline V gene data show CDR1 as MNHEY and CDR2 as SMNVEV (reference sequence). The CDR3 totals 14 residues. J was trimmed by 4 bases and V by 6 bases; bases with no gene match: 5.

There are a few counts of this clonotype. The V and J genes are TRBV11-2 and TRBJ2-7, with TRBD2 identical over 11 bases. Trimming at V came to 5 bases and at J to 2 bases, leaving 5 bases not matched to a gene. Germline-derived CDR1 and CDR2 are SGHAT and FQNNGV. CDR3 length equals 15 residues. Here the CDR3 DNA reads TGTGCCAGCAGCCGTCTGGGACTAGCGGCCTACGAGCAGTACTTC. Its translation is CASSRLGLAAYEQYF.

The sample holds a few counts of this clonotype. The rearrangement links TRBV30 to TRBJ2-1, with 10 bases matching TRBD2. This CDR3 has 15 amino acids. The germline V gene has CDR1 GTSNPN and CDR2 SVGIG (reference sequence). V lost 0 bases and J lost 7; bases outside the gene matches: 6. The CDR3 here is CAWSVMSGRGNEQFF. The CDR3 coding sequence is TGTGCCTGGAGTGTAATGAGCGGGAGGGGAAATGAGCAGTTCTTC.

Many counts were recorded for this clonotype. The chain couples TRBV4-3 to TRBJ1-1; 9 bases align to TRBD1. Germline CDR1 reads LGHNA; CDR2 reads YSLEER. The ends lost 5 bases at V and 4 bases at J; junction bases unmatched: 14. This CDR3 has 17 amino acids. This CDR3 is CASSATTGGIPLTEAFF. DNA of the CDR3: TGCGCCAGCAGCGCGACGACAGGGGGAATCCCCCTCACTGAAGCTTTCTTT.

The chain recombines TRBV12-3 or TRBV12-4 with TRBJ2-7, with TRBD2 matching 10 bases. CDR3 length: 14 amino acids. J lost 8 bases, V lost 3 bases, and 7 bases had no gene match. Here the CDR3 reads CASSFRAGGPKQYF. The CDR3 nucleotides read TGTGCCAGCAGTTTTAGAGCGGGGGGGCCGAAGCAGTACTTC.

This chain uses TRBV20-1 with TRBJ2-7, with 14 bases aligning to TRBD2. The CDR3 extends over 18 amino acids. The J segment lost 6 bases and the V segment lost 6 bases, leaving 19 bases of the junction unmatched. Germline-derived CDR1 and CDR2 are DFQATT and SNEGSKA (reference sequence). CDR3 sequence reads: CSASICLGLAGVGCEQYF. CDR3 DNA: TGCAGTGCCAGCATCTGTTTGGGACTAGCGGGAGTGGGGTGCGAGCAGTACTTC.

This clonotype was counted only a few times. The J gene is TRBJ2-4, the V gene TRBV4-1; 7 bases line up with TRBD1. The CDR3 consists of 18 residues. V trimming: 5 bases; J trimming: 3 bases; junction bases outside the gene matches: 16. The V gene's germline CDR1 is MGHRA and CDR2 YSYEKL. The CDR3 here is CASSGGAGGVGFKNIQYF. CDR3 bases: TGCGCCAGCAGCGGTGGGGCAGGGGGAGTTGGTTTCAAAAACATTCAGTACTTC.

The CDR3 here is CASSPRPTGWNQPQHF. The CDR3, as DNA: TGTGCCAGTAGTCCCCGCCCCACAGGGTGGAATCAGCCCCAGCATTTT. J is TRBJ1-5 and V is TRBV19, with D perhaps matching TRBD1 (6 bases). The CDR3 is made up of 16 amino acids. CDR1 is LNHDA, CDR2 SQIVND, per germline (reference sequence). V dropped 5 bases and J dropped 4 bases, with 18 bases sitting between them. Full variable domain (outside the CDR3, taken from reference TRBV19 and TRBJ1-5): DGGITQSPKYLFRKEGQNVTLSCEQNLNHDAMYWYRQDPGQGLRLIYYSQIVNDFQKGDIAEGYSVSREKKESFPLTVTSAQKNPTAFYLCASSPRPTGWNQPQHFGDGTRLSIL.

This clonotype occurred a few times. This chain connects TRBV29-1 to TRBJ2-7; TRBD2 matches 7 bases. J was trimmed by 2 bases and V by 5 bases; bases with no gene match: 6. This CDR3 has 13 amino acids. The germline V gene has CDR1 SQVTM and CDR2 ANQGSEA. CDR3 sequence reads: CSVRGTTTYEQYF. The CDR3 DNA sequence: TGCAGCGTTCGTGGGACTACCACCTACGAGCAGTACTTC.

Many counts were recorded for this clonotype. The rearrangement links TRBV6-2 or TRBV6-3 to TRBJ2-4, with 10 positions matching TRBD2. With V trimmed by 8 bases and J by 6 bases, 13 bases remained unmatched. The CDR3 loop spans 16 amino acids. Germline V gene data show CDR1 as MNHEY and CDR2 as SVGEGT. CDR3 sequence: CASSLSLSSGGNIQYF. CDR3 nucleotides: TGTGCCAGCTCCCTTAGTTTGTCTAGCGGGGGAAACATTCAGTACTTC.

This clonotype was found a few times. The chain combines TRBV18 with TRBJ2-1; D possibly matches TRBD1 or TRBD2 (5 bases each). This CDR3 has 12 amino acids. V was trimmed by 3 bases and J by 10 bases, leaving 10 bases between them. Germline CDR1 reads KGHSH; CDR2 reads LQKENI. CDR3 sequence: CASSPLREEQFF. CDR3 nucleotides: TGTGCCAGCTCACCTCTCAGGGAGGAGCAGTTCTTC.

The chain employs TRBV12-3 or TRBV12-4 and TRBJ2-3, with TRBD2 matching over 7 bases. Unmatched junction bases numbered 5, after V lost 5 bases and J lost 0 bases. The CDR3 contains 15 residues. CDR3 in amino acids: CASSRLAPSTDTQYF. For the CDR3, the DNA is TGTGCCAGCAGTAGACTAGCTCCTAGCACAGATACGCAGTATTTT.

This clonotype was observed a few times. The V call is TRBV5-1, the J call TRBJ2-2, with a possible D match to TRBD1 (6 bases). The germline V and J ends were trimmed by 0 bases and 2 bases, with 8 bases remaining between them. The germline V gene encodes CDR1 SGHRS and CDR2 YFSETQ. The CDR3 totals 15 residues. CDR3 sequence (DNA): TGCGCCAGCAGCTTGGGGGACACTAACACCGGGGAGCTGTTTTTT. This translates into CASSLGDTNTGELFF.